Below are 6 T cell receptor gamma chains sequenced from a single sample in a study of gamma-delta T cells after stem cell transplantation (dated by TCRdb to about 2016). Libraries came from RT-PCR. This sample was sequenced with an Illumina MiSeq. Via CATT, TCRdb reprocessed the public reads, and rows with identical DNA were then joined. Recorded for this sample are some 5,000 gamma-chain clones; roughly a fifth of them occurred a single time. The ten most abundant clones make up approximately 3.6% of the sample. The sequencing sample was made of gamma-delta T cells. The receptors were sampled from a human donor. It is not recorded whose cells these are; they may come from a transplant donor.

This clone came up a few times. V usage is TRGV2 and J usage is TRGJP1. Per the germline V gene, CDR1 is EGSNGY and CDR2 is YDSYNSKV. Losses at the gene ends were 0 bases for V and 4 bases for J; bases not matched to a gene: 5. The CDR3 consists of 15 residues. CDR3 nucleotides: TGTGCCACCTGGGACGGGCGAGGCACTGGTTGGTTCAAGATATTT. This sequence encodes CATWDGRGTGWFKIF.

This clone came up a few times. The chain is built from TRGV8 and TRGJ1 or TRGJ2. Trimming at V came to 1 base and at J to 3 bases, leaving 6 bases not matched to a gene. Per the germline V gene, CDR1 is VENAVY and CDR2 is YDSYNSRV. The CDR3 is 14 residues long. CDR3 sequence (DNA): TGTGCCACCTGGGATAGAGGGTCTTATTATAAGAAACTCTTT. Translated, it gives CATWDRGSYYKKLF.

This clone has only a few counts. The genes are TRGV2 and TRGJ1 or TRGJ2. Losses at the gene ends were 3 bases for V and 4 bases for J; bases not matched to a gene: 6. The CDR3 runs to 13 residues. Germline V lookup: CDR1 EGSNGY, CDR2 YDSYNSKV. The CDR3 DNA sequence: TGTGCCACCTGGGACTTAGGGTATTATAAGAAACTCTTT. This encodes CATWDLGYYKKLF.

The chain uses TRGV2 and TRGJ1 or TRGJ2. The germline V gene has CDR1 EGSNGY and CDR2 YDSYNSKV. Germline trimming cut 1 base from V and 8 bases from J; bases unmatched to any gene: 8. This CDR3 has 13 amino acids. DNA for the CDR3: TGTGCCACCTGGGACGGTACTGGAAATAAGAAACTCTTT. It encodes CATWDGTGNKKLF.

Details on this clone: A much bigger clone sits one base away, suggesting this may be a read error. The gene calls are TRGV3 and TRGJ1 or TRGJ2. CDR1 is VTNTFY and CDR2 is YDVSTARD in the germline V gene (reference sequence). The CDR3 runs to 13 residues. The CDR3 protein is CATWDRPLYQKLF. The CDR3 coding sequence is TGTGCCACCTGGGACAGGCCGCTTTATCAGAAACTCTTT.

This clone showed up just a few times. This chain joins TRGV2 and TRGJP2. The trim removed 1 base at V and 8 bases at J, leaving 4 bases unmatched. Germline V gene lookup returns CDR1 EGSNGY and CDR2 YDSYNSKV. This CDR3 spans 13 amino acids. The CDR3 region has the DNA TGTGCCACCTGGGACGGCAACGATTGGATCAAGACGTTT. Protein product: CATWDGNDWIKTF.